This T cell receptor (beta chain) was sequenced during a study of T cells of healthy individuals (dated 2018 in TCRdb). Notes on this clonotype: Its antigen remains unidentified. There are no base qualities to consult, and no much larger clone falls within one base.

The protocol used for the library was 5' RACE. Sequencer: Illumina MiSeq. The public reads were reanalyzed by TCRdb: fastp trimming at Q25, MiXCR alignment, in-frame beta chains only. One record per CDR3 amino acid sequence lists the most common genes and DNA. This sample is represented by 65,000 to 90,000 distinct CDR3 sequences; roughly 5% of them were singletons. The ten largest clonotypes hold around 6.9% of the sample. The sequence derives from a female donor in good health.

The nucleotides read TGTGCCAGCACCACGCGGAGGACCAACCAGCCCCAGCATTTT. It translates as CASTTRRTNQPQHF. Rearrangement joined TRBV6-2 or TRBV6-3 to TRBJ1-5; the D gene identity is not certain. The germline V gene sets CDR1 to MNHEY and CDR2 to SVGEGT. The CDR3 measures 14 amino acids from cysteine to phenylalanine. The retained sequence is limited to the CDR3, 42 bases, with the frame set at the first base. V and J lose 7 bases and 7 bases, and a span of 17 bases separates them.